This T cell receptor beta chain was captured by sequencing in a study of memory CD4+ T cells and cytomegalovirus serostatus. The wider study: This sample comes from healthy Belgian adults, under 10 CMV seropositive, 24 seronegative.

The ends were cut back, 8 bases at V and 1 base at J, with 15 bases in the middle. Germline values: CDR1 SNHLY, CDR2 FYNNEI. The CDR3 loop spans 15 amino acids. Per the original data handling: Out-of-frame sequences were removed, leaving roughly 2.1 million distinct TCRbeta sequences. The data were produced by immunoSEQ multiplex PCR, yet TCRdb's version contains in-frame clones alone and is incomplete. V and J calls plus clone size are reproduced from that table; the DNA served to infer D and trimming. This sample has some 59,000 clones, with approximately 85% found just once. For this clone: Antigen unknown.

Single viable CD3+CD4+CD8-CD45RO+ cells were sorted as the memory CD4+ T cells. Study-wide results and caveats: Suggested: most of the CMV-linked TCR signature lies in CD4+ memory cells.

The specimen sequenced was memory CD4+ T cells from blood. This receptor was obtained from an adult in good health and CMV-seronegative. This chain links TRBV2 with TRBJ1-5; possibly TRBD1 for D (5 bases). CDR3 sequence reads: CASGRREGSNQPQHF. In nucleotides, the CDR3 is TGTGCCAGCGGAAGGAGGGAGGGGAGCAATCAGCCCCAGCATTTT.